These 18 T cell receptor beta chains originate from one sample sequenced in a study of blood T cell repertoires in COVID-19. Sequencing was performed with immunoSEQ multiplex PCR; in TCRdb, only in-frame clones are kept and a portion is missing. The profile covers around 170,000 clones, with roughly 88% appearing a single time and roughly 8.7% taken by the ten largest. The material sequenced was PBMCs or T cells enriched from blood (not recorded which). Source of these receptors: a young woman who had recovered from COVID-19.

This chain connects TRBV9 to TRBJ2-7, with 11 bases identical to TRBD2. The CDR3 covers 14 residues. V lost 4 bases, J lost 6 bases, and 6 bases stayed unmatched. The germline CDR1 and CDR2 sequences are SGDLS and YYNGEE. Written as DNA, the CDR3 is TGTGCCAGCAGCCGACTAGCGGGAATCGGCGAGCAGTACTTC. Its protein is CASSRLAGIGEQYF.

The chain carries TRBV28 and TRBJ1-2; D possibly corresponds to TRBD1 (5 bases). The ends were cut back, 4 bases at V and 7 bases at J, with 16 bases in the middle. Germline lookup yields CDR1 MDHEN and CDR2 SYDVKM. The length of the CDR3 is 14 residues. The CDR3 bases are TGTGCCAGCAGTTCCCCTGTTTGGGGGGTTGGCTACACCTTC. It translates to CASSSPVWGVGYTF.

The gene calls are TRBV19 and TRBJ1-1; possible D gene TRBD1, 5 bases. The CDR3 consists of 15 residues. Germline-derived CDR1 and CDR2 are LNHDA and SQIVND (reference sequence). Trimming took off 5 bases at V and 8 bases at J, with 21 bases between the two ends. DNA of the CDR3: TGTGCCAGTAGTCATATTAAACCGACAGTAGAAGAAGCTTTCTTT. It is translated as CASSHIKPTVEEAFF.

The V and J genes are TRBV7-8 and TRBJ2-3, with 13 positions matching TRBD2. The germline CDR1 and CDR2 sequences are SGHVS and FQNEAQ. Losses at the gene ends were 4 bases for V and 2 bases for J; bases not matched to a gene: 9. The CDR3 covers 18 residues. The CDR3: CASSYPAGTSGNTDTQYF. CDR3 nucleotide sequence: TGTGCCAGCAGCTACCCGGCCGGGACTAGCGGGAACACAGATACGCAGTATTTT.

This chain connects TRBV19 to TRBJ1-3; tentative D call: TRBD1 (6 bases). CDR1 is LNHDA and CDR2 is SQIVND in the germline V gene (reference sequence). The CDR3 is 18 residues long. The germline V and J ends were trimmed by 4 bases and 4 bases, with 23 bases remaining between them. The CDR3 here is CASSTIVIRQESGNTIYF. The DNA for the CDR3 is TGTGCCAGTAGTACGATCGTGATTCGACAGGAATCCGGAAACACCATATATTTT.

This chain links TRBV6-5 with TRBJ2-5, with unresolved D. V dropped 6 bases and J dropped 5 bases, with 10 bases sitting between them. Germline V gene data show CDR1 as MNHEY and CDR2 as SVGAGI. This CDR3 contains 12 residues. CDR3 amino acids: CASRDTAETQYF. The CDR3 coding sequence is TGTGCCAGCAGAGACACGGCGGAGACCCAGTACTTC.

CDR3 coding DNA: TGTGCCGCCCGACCAGGGATTTCCTACGAGCAGTACTTC. Protein: CAARPGISYEQYF. V and J are TRBV6-5 and TRBJ2-7, with a weak D call TRBD1 (5 bases). The CDR3 loop spans 13 amino acids. Trimming took off 11 bases at V and 1 base at J, with 15 bases between the two ends. The V gene's germline CDR1 is MNHEY and CDR2 SVGAGI.

The chain uses TRBV11-2 and TRBJ2-5; 9 bases fit TRBD2. The CDR3 length is 19 residues. The V and J ends lost 4 bases and 4 bases, in that order; junction bases with no gene match: 19. The germline V gene encodes CDR1 SGHAT and CDR2 FQNNGV. For the CDR3, the DNA is TGTGCCAGCAGCTCCCAGGGGGGCGCGGCGGGAGGGCATCTAGAGACCCAGTACTTC. Amino acid sequence: CASSSQGGAAGGHLETQYF.

V gene TRBV4-1 combines with J gene TRBJ2-6, with a possible D match to TRBD1 (5 bases). The germline V gene has CDR1 MGHRA and CDR2 YSYEKL. This CDR3 contains 18 residues. Between the trimmed V and J ends, which lost 4 bases and 3 bases, there was a span of 19 bases. The CDR3 is CASSRLRGTSDGANVLTF. The CDR3 bases are TGCGCCAGCAGCCGCTTAAGGGGCACAAGCGATGGGGCCAACGTCCTGACTTTC.

The chain is built from TRBV5-1 and TRBJ1-1, with a weak D call TRBD1 (5 bases). Germline CDR1 SGHRS, CDR2 YFSETQ. V was trimmed by 4 bases and J by 3 bases, leaving 19 bases between them. CDR3 size: 16 residues. The CDR3 loop reads CASSLDNSGADTEAFF. The CDR3 DNA is TGCGCCAGCAGCCTGGACAATTCGGGAGCCGACACTGAAGCTTTCTTT.

V gene TRBV5-1 combines with J gene TRBJ2-7, with 9 bases fitting TRBD1. The CDR3 spans 14 residues. Losses at the gene ends were 4 bases for V and 2 bases for J; bases not matched to a gene: 4. Germline V lookup: CDR1 SGHRS, CDR2 YFSETQ. CDR3 loop: CASSKGTGTYEQYF. Written as DNA, the CDR3 is TGCGCCAGCAGCAAAGGGACAGGGACCTACGAGCAGTACTTC.

A single count supports this clone. The chain couples TRBV2 to TRBJ1-5; the match to TRBD1 covers 10 bases. This CDR3 is built from 19 residues. The V segment lost 3 bases and the J segment 0 bases; nucleotides outside the gene matches: 11. Germline CDR1 is SNHLY and CDR2 is FYNNEI. The CDR3 DNA reads as TGTGCCAGCAGTGACCCGGGACAGGGGAGCGCCTATAGCAATCAGCCCCAGCATTTT. Translating gives CASSDPGQGSAYSNQPQHF.

CDR3 protein: CASSRRAFIMNTEAFF. CDR3 DNA sequence: TGTGCCAGCAGTCGCAGGGCCTTTATTATGAACACTGAAGCTTTCTTT. V is TRBV25-1 and J is TRBJ1-1, with D perhaps matching TRBD1 (5 bases). Between the trimmed V and J ends, which lost 5 bases and 0 bases, there was a span of 16 bases. This CDR3 comprises 16 residues. Germline CDR1 and CDR2: MGHDK and SYGVNS.

The V gene is TRBV19, the J gene TRBJ2-7, with D possibly TRBD2 on 7 matching bases. Germline loops: CDR1 LNHDA, CDR2 SQIVND (reference sequence). The CDR3 totals 14 residues. Trimming took off 3 bases at V and 6 bases at J, with 15 bases between the two ends. The DNA of the CDR3 is TGTGCCAGTAGTATCGACGCGGGGGCGGGCGAGCAGTACTTC. Its protein is CASSIDAGAGEQYF. Drawing the rest from reference TRBV19 and TRBJ2-7, the complete variable domain is DGGITQSPKYLFRKEGQNVTLSCEQNLNHDAMYWYRQDPGQGLRLIYYSQIVNDFQKGDIAEGYSVSREKKESFPLTVTSAQKNPTAFYLCASSIDAGAGEQYFGPGTRLTVT.

The chain links TRBV5-1 to TRBJ1-2, with 9 bases matching TRBD1. The CDR3 spans 14 residues. V was pared by 4 bases and J by 4 bases, with 5 bases of the junction left unmatched. Germline-derived CDR1 and CDR2 are SGHRS and YFSETQ. CDR3 protein: CASSVDRGGYGYTF. The DNA of the CDR3 is TGCGCCAGCAGCGTTGACAGGGGGGGCTATGGCTACACCTTC.

CDR3 nucleotide sequence: TGCAGCGTTGTCGGGCCCCTGGGGGGGGATACGCAGTATTTT. It specifies CSVVGPLGGDTQYF. V usage is TRBV29-1 and J usage is TRBJ2-3, with 7 bases aligning to TRBD2. The CDR3 covers 14 residues. Per germline, CDR1 SQVTM and CDR2 ANQGSEA. The V gene end was trimmed by 4 bases and the J gene end by 6 bases; junction bases not matched to a gene: 10.

The rearrangement uses TRBV2 and TRBJ2-7, with 13 bases identical to TRBD2. Trimming cost V 8 bases and J 3 bases; bases outside gene matches: 13. This CDR3 spans 17 amino acids. Germline V lookup: CDR1 SNHLY, CDR2 FYNNEI. CDR3 region: CASFSGTSGNLDYEQYF. CDR3 bases: TGTGCCAGCTTCTCCGGGACTAGCGGGAATTTAGACTACGAGCAGTACTTC.

This rearrangement joins TRBV28 to TRBJ2-7, with TRBD2 matching 14 bases. CDR1 and CDR2 (germline): MDHEN, SYDVKM. The J segment lost 0 bases and the V segment lost 6 bases, leaving 13 bases of the junction unmatched. The CDR3 consists of 19 residues. The DNA for the CDR3 is TGTGCCAGCAGACTAAAAGGACTAGCGGGAGGAAGTTACTCCTACGAGCAGTACTTC. This codes for CASRLKGLAGGSYSYEQYF.